The sample holds one count of the clone carrying this TCR beta chain. This record belongs to a study of blood T cell repertoires in COVID-19. The wider study: T cells, B-cell-depleted T cells, or PBMCs supplied cDNA or gDNA.

Source study methods: Reference gene primers were amplified, and this amplification served to estimate nucleated cell counts. Assay used: immunoSEQ multiplex PCR; TCRdb lists only in-frame clones, some missing. That table furnishes V, J and clone size, whereas the DNA furnished D and trimming. The sample includes approximately 68,000 clones, 85% to 90% of them seen just once. Sequencing was carried out using peripheral blood. The receptor's source is an older man with active or convalescent COVID-19.

DNA for the CDR3: TGTGCCAGCAGCTATTCCACGGGAAGGAACACTGAAGCTTTCTTT. It codes for CASSYSTGRNTEAFF. The chain has TRBV5-8 and TRBJ1-1; D not resolved. V dropped 3 bases and J dropped 1 base, with 13 bases sitting between them. Germline V gives CDR1 SGHTS, CDR2 YDEGEE. The CDR3 has 15 residues.